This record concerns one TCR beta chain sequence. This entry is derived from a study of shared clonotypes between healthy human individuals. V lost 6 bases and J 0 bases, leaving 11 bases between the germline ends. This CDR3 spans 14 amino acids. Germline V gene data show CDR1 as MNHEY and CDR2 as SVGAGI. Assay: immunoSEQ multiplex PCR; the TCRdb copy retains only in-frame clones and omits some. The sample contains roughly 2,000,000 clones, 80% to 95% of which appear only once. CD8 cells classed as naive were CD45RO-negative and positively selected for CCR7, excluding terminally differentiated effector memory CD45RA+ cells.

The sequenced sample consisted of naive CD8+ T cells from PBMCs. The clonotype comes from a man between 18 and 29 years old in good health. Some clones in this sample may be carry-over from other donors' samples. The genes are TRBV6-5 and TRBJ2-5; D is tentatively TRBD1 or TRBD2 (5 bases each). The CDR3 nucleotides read TGTGCCAGCAGAAACCCGGGACACCAAGAGACCCAGTACTTC. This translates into CASRNPGHQETQYF.